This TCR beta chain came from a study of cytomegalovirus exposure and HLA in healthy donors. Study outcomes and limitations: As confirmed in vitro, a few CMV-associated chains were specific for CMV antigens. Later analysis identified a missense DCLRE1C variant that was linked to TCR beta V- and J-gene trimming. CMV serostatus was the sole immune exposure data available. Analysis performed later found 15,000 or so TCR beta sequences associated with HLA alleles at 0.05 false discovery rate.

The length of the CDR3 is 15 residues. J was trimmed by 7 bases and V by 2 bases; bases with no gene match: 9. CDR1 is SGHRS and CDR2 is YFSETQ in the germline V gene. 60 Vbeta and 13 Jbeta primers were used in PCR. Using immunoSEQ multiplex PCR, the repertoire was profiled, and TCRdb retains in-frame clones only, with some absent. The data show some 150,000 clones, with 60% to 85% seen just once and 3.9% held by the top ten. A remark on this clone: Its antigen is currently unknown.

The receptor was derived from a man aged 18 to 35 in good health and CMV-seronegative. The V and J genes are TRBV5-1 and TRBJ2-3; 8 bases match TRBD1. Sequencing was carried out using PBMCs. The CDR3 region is CASSFSDRDANTQYF. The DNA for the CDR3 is TGCGCCAGCAGCTTTTCGGACAGGGACGCAAATACGCAGTATTTT.